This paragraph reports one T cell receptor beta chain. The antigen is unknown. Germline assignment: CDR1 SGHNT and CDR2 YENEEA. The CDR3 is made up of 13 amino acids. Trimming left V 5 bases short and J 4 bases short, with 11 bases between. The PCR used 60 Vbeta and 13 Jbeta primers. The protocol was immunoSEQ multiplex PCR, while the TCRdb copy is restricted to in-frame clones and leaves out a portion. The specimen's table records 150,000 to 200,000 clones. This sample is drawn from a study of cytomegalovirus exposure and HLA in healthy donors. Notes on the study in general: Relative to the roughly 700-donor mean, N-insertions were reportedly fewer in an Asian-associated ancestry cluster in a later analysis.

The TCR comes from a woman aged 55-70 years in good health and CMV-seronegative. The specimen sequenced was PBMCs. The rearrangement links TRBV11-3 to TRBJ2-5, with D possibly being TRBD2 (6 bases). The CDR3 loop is CASSGRRGETQYF. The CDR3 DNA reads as TGTGCCAGCAGCGGGCGGCGGGGAGAGACCCAGTACTTC.